These T cell receptor beta chains were read from a single sample in a study of shared clonotypes between healthy human individuals. Repertoires were generated with immunoSEQ multiplex PCR, while TCRdb's copy carries only in-frame clones and drops some. The data show millions of clones, roughly 93% seen once. Sequenced: naive CD4+ T cells from PBMCs. The receptors derive from a man in his late teens or twenties in good health. Some clones in this sample may be carry-over from other donors' samples. The CDR3 runs from the conserved cysteine through the conserved F or W. Not every row has a clone size; where given, it reads once, few, many or a size class.

>-|TRBJ1-5|TRBV19
CASSIPQTYQPQHF
>-|TRBJ2-1|TRBV27
CASSNPASYNEQFF
>-|TRBJ1-3|TRBV11-2
CASSSRVGNTIYF
>-|TRBJ1-2|TRBV6-1
CASRGTVDYGYTF
>few|TRBJ1-5|TRBV27
CASSPHDSLNQPQHF
>once|TRBJ1-2|TRBV4-1
CASSHYVQGDYGYTF
>-|TRBJ2-5|TRBV28
CASIPGGKETQYF
>-|TRBJ2-5|TRBV5-6
CASSPLGAGMIGETQYF
>-|TRBJ2-5|TRBV30
CAWSGPDRLQEYF
>-|TRBJ2-4|TRBV7-3
CASSLGQSGNIQYF
>-|TRBJ2-4|TRBV11-2
CASSRGGTENIQYF
>-|TRBJ1-5|TRBV28
CASTGRDKSNQPQHF
>few|TRBJ2-2|TRBV19
CASSTVSNTGELFF
>-|TRBJ2-3|TRBV5-1
CASSSGAGPGTDTQYF
>-|TRBJ2-1|TRBV11-3
CASSQGGTSHEQFF
>-|TRBJ1-3|TRBV28
CASRAGENTIYF
>-|TRBJ1-4|TRBV6-1
CASSVGGVKEKLFF
>-|TRBJ2-1|TRBV28
CASALESPANEQFF
>-|TRBJ2-5|TRBV10-3
CAISESGRGDETQYF
>-|TRBJ2-1|TRBV7-8
CASSLAGRDEQFF
>-|TRBJ2-5|TRBV28
CASSLQGGKETQYF
>-|TRBJ2-2|TRBV7-9
CASSPPGATGELFF
>few|TRBJ1-5|TRBV7-9
CASRREPNQPQHF
>-|TRBJ2-3|TRBV20-1
CSAPGPDTQYF
>once|TRBJ2-3|TRBV9
CASTQRAVRDTQYF
>-|TRBJ1-5|TRBV6-5
CASSSDGLGQPQHF
>-|TRBJ2-1|TRBV12-5
CASGFWDEQFF
>-|TRBJ2-1|TRBV6-1
CAGGSYNEQFF
>-|TRBJ2-7|TRBV19
CASSILSMGEQYF
>-|TRBJ2-5|TRBV5-1
CASSLVPRGIETQYF
>-|TRBJ2-1|TRBV29-1
CSVSGLAGTIEQFF
>-|TRBJ2-6|TRBV5-1
CASSREGTGTNVLTF